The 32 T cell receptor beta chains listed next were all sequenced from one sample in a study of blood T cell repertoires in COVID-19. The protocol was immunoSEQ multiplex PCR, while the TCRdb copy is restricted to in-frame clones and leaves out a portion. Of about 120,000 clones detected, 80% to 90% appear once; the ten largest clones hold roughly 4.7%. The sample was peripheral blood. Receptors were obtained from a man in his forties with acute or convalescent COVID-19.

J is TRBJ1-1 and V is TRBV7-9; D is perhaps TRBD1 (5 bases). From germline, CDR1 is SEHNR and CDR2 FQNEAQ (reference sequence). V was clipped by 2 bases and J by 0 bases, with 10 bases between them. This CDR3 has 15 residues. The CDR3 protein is CASSLSQGLNTEAFF. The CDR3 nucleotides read TGTGCCAGCAGCTTATCGCAGGGCCTGAACACTGAAGCTTTCTTT. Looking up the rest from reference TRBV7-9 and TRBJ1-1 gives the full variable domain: DTGVSQNPRHKITKRGQNVTFRCDPISEHNRLYWYRQTLGQGPEFLTYFQNEAQLEKSRLLSDRFSAERPKGSFSTLEIQRTEQGDSAMYLCASSLSQGLNTEAFFGQGTRLTVV.

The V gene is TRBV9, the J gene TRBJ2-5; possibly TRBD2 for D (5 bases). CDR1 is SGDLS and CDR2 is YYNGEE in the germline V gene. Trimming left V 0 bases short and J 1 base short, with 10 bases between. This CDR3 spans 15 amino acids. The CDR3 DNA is TGTGCCAGCAGCGTAGATTCCGGGGTCCAAGAGACCCAGTACTTC. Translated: CASSVDSGVQETQYF.

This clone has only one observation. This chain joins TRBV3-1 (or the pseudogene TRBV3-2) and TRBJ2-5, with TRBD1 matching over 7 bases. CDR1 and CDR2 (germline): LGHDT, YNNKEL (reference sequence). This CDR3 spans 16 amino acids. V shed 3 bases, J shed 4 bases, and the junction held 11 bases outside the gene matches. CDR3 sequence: CASSHLRGRRGETQYF. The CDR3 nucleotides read TGTGCCAGCAGCCATCTTAGGGGGCGTAGGGGAGAGACCCAGTACTTC.

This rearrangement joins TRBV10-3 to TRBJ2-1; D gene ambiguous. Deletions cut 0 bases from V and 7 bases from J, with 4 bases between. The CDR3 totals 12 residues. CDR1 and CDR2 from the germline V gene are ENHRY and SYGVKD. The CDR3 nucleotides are TGTGCCATCAGTGAGTCACGGAATGAGCAGTTCTTC. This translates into CAISESRNEQFF.

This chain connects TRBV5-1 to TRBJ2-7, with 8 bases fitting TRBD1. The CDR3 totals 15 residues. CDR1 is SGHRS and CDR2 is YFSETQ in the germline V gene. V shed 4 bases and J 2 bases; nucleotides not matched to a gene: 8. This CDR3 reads CASSIAGTGTYEQYF. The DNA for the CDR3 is TGCGCCAGCAGCATCGCCGGGACAGGAACCTACGAGCAGTACTTC. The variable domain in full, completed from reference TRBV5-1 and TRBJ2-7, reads KAGVTQTPRYLIKTRGQQVTLSCSPISGHRSVSWYQQTPGQGLQFLFEYFSETQRNKGNFPGRFSGRQFSNSRSEMNVSTLELGDSALYLCASSIAGTGTYEQYFGPGTRLTVT.

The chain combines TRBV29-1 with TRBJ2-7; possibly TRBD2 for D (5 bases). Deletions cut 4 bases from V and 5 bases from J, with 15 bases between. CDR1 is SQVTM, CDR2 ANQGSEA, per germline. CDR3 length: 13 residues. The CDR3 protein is CSVGASTHHEQYF. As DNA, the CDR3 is TGCAGCGTTGGGGCTAGCACCCACCACGAGCAGTACTTC.

CDR3 in amino acids: CASSQDWPVTYEQYF. DNA of the CDR3: TGCGCCAGCAGCCAAGATTGGCCCGTTACCTACGAGCAGTACTTC. The chain links TRBV4-3 to TRBJ2-7; D unclear. CDR3 length: 15 amino acids. CDR1 LGHNA and CDR2 YSLEER come from the germline V gene. With 0 bases removed from V and 2 bases from J, the gap between germline ends came to 11 bases.

CDR3 protein: CASSLGSSGYSEKLFF. CDR3 DNA sequence: TGTGCCAGCAGCTTGGGGTCTTCAGGGTATAGTGAAAAACTGTTTTTT. The chain recombines TRBV5-8 with TRBJ1-4; D is perhaps TRBD1 (5 bases). V was trimmed by 0 bases and J by 7 bases, leaving 16 bases between them. The CDR3 has 16 residues. Germline CDR1 reads SGHTS; CDR2 reads YDEGEE.

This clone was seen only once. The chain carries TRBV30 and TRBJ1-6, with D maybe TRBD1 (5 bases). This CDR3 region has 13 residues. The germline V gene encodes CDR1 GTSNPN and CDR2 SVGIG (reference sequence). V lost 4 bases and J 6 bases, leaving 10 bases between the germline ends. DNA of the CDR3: TGTGCCTGGAATTTACAGGCTAATTCACCCCTCCACTTT. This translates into CAWNLQANSPLHF.

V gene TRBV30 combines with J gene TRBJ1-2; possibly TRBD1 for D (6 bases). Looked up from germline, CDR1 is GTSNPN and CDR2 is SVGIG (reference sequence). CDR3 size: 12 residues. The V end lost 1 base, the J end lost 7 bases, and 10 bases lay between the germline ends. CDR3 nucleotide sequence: TGTGCCTGGAGTGCCAGGGGCGGTGGCTACACCTTC. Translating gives CAWSARGGGYTF.

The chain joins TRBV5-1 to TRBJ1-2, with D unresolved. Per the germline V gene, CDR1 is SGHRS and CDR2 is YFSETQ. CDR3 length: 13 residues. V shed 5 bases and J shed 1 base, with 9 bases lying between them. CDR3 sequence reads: CASRAEFNYGYTF. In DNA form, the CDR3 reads TGCGCCAGCAGAGCCGAATTTAACTATGGCTACACCTTC. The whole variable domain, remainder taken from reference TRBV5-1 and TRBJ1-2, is KAGVTQTPRYLIKTRGQQVTLSCSPISGHRSVSWYQQTPGQGLQFLFEYFSETQRNKGNFPGRFSGRQFSNSRSEMNVSTLELGDSALYLCASRAEFNYGYTFGSGTRLTVV.

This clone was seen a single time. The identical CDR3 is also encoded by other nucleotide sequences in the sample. The CDR3 DNA follows: TGTGCCAGCGCCTTCATAGCGGGCACAGATACGCAGTATTTT. Residues: CASAFIAGTDTQYF. The V and J genes are TRBV7-8 and TRBJ2-3, with D possibly TRBD2 on 6 matching bases. CDR3 length: 14 amino acids. V was clipped by 8 bases and J by 1 base, with 13 bases between them. The germline CDR1 and CDR2 sequences are SGHVS and FQNEAQ.

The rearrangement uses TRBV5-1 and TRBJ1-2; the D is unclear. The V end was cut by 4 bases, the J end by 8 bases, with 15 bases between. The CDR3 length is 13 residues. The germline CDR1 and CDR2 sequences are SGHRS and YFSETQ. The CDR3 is CASSPGEAGGYTF. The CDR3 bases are TGCGCCAGCAGCCCTGGAGAGGCTGGAGGCTACACCTTC.

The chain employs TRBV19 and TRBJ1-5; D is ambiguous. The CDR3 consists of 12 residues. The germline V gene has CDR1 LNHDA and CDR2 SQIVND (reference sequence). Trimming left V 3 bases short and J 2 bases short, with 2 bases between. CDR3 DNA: TGTGCCAGTAGTATCGGCAATCAGCCCCAGCATTTT. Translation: CASSIGNQPQHF.

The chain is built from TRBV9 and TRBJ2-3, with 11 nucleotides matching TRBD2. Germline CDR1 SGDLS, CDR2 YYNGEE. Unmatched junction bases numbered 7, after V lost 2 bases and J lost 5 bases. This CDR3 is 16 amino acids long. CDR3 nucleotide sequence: TGTGCCAGCAGCGTGTTAGCGGGAGGGCATGGAGATACGCAGTATTTT. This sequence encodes CASSVLAGGHGDTQYF.

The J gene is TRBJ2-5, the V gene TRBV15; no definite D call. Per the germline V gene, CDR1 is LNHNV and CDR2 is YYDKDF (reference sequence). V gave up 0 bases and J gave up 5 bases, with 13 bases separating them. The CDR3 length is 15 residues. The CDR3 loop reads CATSRDSPARETQYF. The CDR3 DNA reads TGTGCCACCAGCAGAGATAGCCCGGCGCGGGAGACCCAGTACTTC.

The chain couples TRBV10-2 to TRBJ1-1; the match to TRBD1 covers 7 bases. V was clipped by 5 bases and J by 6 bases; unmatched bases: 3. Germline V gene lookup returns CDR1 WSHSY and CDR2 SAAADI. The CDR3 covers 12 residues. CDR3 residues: CASSSGGAEAFF. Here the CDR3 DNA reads TGCGCCAGCAGTTCAGGGGGAGCTGAAGCTTTCTTT.

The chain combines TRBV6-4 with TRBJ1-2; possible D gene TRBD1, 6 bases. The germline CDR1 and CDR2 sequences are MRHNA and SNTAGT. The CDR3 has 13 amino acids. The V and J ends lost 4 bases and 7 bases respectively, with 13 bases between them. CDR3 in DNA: TGTGCCAGCAGTGCGTCCAGGGGAAGTGGCTACACCTTC. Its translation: CASSASRGSGYTF.

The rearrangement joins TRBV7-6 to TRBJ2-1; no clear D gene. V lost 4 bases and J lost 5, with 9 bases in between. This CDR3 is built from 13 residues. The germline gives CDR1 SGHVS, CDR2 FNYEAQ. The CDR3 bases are TGTGCCAGCAGCTCTAGAAACAACAATGAGCAGTTCTTC. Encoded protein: CASSSRNNNEQFF.

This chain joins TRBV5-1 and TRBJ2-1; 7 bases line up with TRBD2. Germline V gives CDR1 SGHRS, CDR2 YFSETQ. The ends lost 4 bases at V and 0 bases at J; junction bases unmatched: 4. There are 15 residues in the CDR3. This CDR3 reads CASSPLAGSYNEQFF. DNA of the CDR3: TGCGCCAGCAGCCCCTTAGCGGGCTCCTACAATGAGCAGTTCTTC.

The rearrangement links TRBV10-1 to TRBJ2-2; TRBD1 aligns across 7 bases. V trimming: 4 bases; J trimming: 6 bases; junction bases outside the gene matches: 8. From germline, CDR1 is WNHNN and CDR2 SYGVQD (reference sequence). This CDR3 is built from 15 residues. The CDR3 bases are TGCGCCAGCAGTGGGACAGGTCTCTCACCCGGGGAGCTGTTTTTT. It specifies CASSGTGLSPGELFF.

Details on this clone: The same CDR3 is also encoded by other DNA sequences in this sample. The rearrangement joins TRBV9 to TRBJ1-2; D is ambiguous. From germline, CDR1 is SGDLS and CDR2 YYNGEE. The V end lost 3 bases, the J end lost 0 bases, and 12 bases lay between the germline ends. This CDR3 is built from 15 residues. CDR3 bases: TGTGCCAGCAGCGCGGTAGCGAGGGCTAACTATGGCTACACCTTC. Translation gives CASSAVARANYGYTF.

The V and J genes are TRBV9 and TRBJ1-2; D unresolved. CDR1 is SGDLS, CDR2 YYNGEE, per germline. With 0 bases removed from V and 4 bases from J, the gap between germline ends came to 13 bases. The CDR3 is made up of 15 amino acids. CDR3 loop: CASSVDSDSRYGYTF. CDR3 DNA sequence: TGTGCCAGCAGCGTAGACTCTGACTCACGCTATGGCTACACCTTC.

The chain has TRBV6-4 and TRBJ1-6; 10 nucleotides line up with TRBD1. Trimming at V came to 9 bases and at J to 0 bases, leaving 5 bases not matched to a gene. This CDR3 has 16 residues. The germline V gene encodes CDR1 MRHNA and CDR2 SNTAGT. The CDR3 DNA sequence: TGTGCCAGGGGACAGGGGCTGAGCTCCTATAATTCACCCCTCCACTTT. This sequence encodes CARGQGLSSYNSPLHF.

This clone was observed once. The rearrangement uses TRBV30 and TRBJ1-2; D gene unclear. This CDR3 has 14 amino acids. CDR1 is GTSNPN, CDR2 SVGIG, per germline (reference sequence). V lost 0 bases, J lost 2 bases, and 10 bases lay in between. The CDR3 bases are TGTGCCTGGAGTGTGAAACAGTTGAACTATGGCTACACCTTC. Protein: CAWSVKQLNYGYTF. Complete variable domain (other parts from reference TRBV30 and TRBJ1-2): SQTIHQWPATLVQPVGSPLSLECTVEGTSNPNLYWYRQAAGRGLQLLFYSVGIGQISSEVPQNLSASRPQDRQFILSSKKLLLSDSGFYLCAWSVKQLNYGYTFGSGTRLTVV.

CDR3 in amino acids: CASCGGSSGNTIYF. For the CDR3, the DNA is TGTGCCAGCTGTGGGGGCAGCTCTGGAAACACCATATATTTT. The chain joins TRBV9 to TRBJ1-3, with TRBD1 as a possible D gene (6 bases). CDR3 length equals 14 residues. Germline assignment: CDR1 SGDLS and CDR2 YYNGEE. Trimming cost V 7 bases and J 0 bases, with 11 bases left between them.

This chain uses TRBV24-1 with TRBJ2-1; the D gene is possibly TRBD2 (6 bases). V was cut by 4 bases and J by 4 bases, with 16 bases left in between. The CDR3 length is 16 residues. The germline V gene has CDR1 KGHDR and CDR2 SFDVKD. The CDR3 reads CATSDPGSGFYNEQFF. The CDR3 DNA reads TGTGCCACCAGTGACCCGGGTAGCGGTTTTTACAATGAGCAGTTCTTC.

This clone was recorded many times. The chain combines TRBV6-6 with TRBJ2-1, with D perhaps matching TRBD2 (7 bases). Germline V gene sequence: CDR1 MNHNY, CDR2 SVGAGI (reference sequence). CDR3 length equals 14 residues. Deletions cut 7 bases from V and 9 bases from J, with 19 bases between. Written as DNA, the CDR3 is TGTGCCAGCACGAATGGGGGGGCCAGTGTTGAGCAGTTCTTC. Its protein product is CASTNGGASVEQFF.

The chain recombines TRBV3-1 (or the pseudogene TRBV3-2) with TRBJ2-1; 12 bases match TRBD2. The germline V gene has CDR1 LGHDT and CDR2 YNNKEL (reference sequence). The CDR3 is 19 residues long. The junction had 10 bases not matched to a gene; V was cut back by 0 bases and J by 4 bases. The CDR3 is CASSQDRAGTSGRYNEQFF. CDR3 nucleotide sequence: TGTGCCAGCAGCCAAGATCGGGCCGGGACTAGCGGGCGTTACAATGAGCAGTTCTTC.

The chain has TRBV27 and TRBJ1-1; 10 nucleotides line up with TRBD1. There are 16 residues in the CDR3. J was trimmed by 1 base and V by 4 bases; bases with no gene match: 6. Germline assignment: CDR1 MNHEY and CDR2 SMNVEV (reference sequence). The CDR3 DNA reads TGTGCCAGCAGTTCGGGACAGGGGAGGTGGAACACTGAAGCTTTCTTT. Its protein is CASSSGQGRWNTEAFF.

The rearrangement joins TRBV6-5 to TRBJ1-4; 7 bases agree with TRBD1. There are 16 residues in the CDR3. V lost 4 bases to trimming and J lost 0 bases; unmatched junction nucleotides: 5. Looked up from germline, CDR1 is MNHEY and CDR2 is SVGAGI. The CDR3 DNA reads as TGTGCCAGCAGTTCCCCGGGACAGTCAACTAATGAAAAACTGTTTTTT. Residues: CASSSPGQSTNEKLFF.

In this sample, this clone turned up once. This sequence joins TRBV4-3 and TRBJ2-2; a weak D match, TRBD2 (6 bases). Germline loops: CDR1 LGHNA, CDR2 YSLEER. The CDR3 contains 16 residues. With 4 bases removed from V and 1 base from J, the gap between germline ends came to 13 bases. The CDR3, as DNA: TGCGCCAGCAGCCGAAGTGGGGGGTTGAACACCGGGGAGCTGTTTTTT. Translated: CASSRSGGLNTGELFF.